This T cell receptor (beta chain) was documented in a study of OX40 agonist ivuxolimab in advanced cancers. About the study: Every 2 weeks, patients got intravenous ivuxolimab at one of six dose levels (0.01-10 mg/kg). Whole-study results and caveats: Mean expanded clone counts were higher in CD8+ than CD4+ T cells. In the 0.1-3.0 mg/kg groups, partial responders showed among the lowest expansion.

CDR1 and CDR2 from the germline V gene are SGHTA and FQGNSA. This CDR3 comprises 14 residues. V was pared by 2 bases and J by 3 bases, with 11 bases between. The sampling schedule covered blood at baseline, cycle 4 day 1, and cycle 7 day 1. The method was immunoSEQ multiplex PCR; TCRdb's version includes in-frame clones alone and lacks a portion of them. The sample consists of tens of thousands of clones, about 86% of them appearing once. Concerning this clone: What it binds is unknown. Other DNA sequences from this sample encode an identical CDR3 as well.

The rearrangement uses TRBV7-2 and TRBJ2-7, with D unclear. This TCR derives from an adult with an advanced solid tumor such as melanoma, head and neck, liver or kidney cancer. The material was CD4+ or CD8+ T cells sorted from blood, obtained in a trial of the OX40 agonist ivuxolimab. The CDR3: CASSLSKGSYEQYF. CDR3 DNA: TGTGCCAGCAGCTTAAGTAAGGGAAGCTACGAGCAGTACTTC.